The 26 T cell receptor beta chains given below trace back to one sample, sequenced in a study of T-cell reconstitution after alpha-beta-depleted transplantation in children. The TCRbeta library was prepared with unique molecular identifiers. TCRdb called the PCR reads again in MiXCR, with one record for every CDR3 protein. Found here are about 110,000 distinct CDR3 sequences, 5% to 7% of them singletons; the top ten hold roughly 23%. The sample consisted of PBMCs, mostly from graft donor cells, taken 360 days after TCRalphabeta/CD19-depleted stem cell transplant. These receptors originate from a male patient between 2 and 15 years old who had a stem cell transplant for acute lymphoblastic leukemia, so the T cells may come from the graft donor.

This clonotype has ten or more counts. V gene TRBV29-1 combines with J gene TRBJ1-6; possible D gene TRBD1, 6 bases. The CDR3 contains 14 residues. Trimming removed 0 bases from V and 7 bases from J, with 10 bases in between. CDR1 and CDR2 from the germline V gene are SQVTM and ANQGSEA. CDR3: CSVEDGQPNSPLHF. The CDR3 DNA sequence: TGCAGCGTTGAAGATGGACAGCCCAATTCACCCCTCCACTTT.

The rearrangement links TRBV6-6 to TRBJ2-5, with D maybe TRBD2 (6 bases). CDR1 and CDR2 (germline): MNHNY, SVGAGI (reference sequence). This CDR3 is built from 9 residues. Deletions cut 11 bases from V and 6 bases from J, with 7 bases between. The CDR3 reads CAREKTQYF. DNA for the CDR3: TGTGCCCGGGAGAAGACCCAGTACTTC.

This clonotype was recorded at least ten times. The chain carries TRBV7-9 and TRBJ2-5; D is unclear. The CDR3 contains 12 residues. The germline CDR1 and CDR2 sequences are SEHNR and FQNEAQ (reference sequence). Trimming took off 2 bases at V and 5 bases at J, with 6 bases between the two ends. Written as DNA, the CDR3 is TGTGCCAGCAGCTTAAAAGCTGAGACCCAGTACTTC. Amino acids: CASSLKAETQYF.

This chain joins TRBV7-7 and TRBJ2-2, with TRBD2 matching 8 bases. Germline-derived CDR1 and CDR2 are SSHAT and FNYEAQ (reference sequence). With V trimmed by 2 bases and J by 0 bases, 8 bases remained unmatched. The CDR3 extends over 18 amino acids. The CDR3 loop reads CASSLNLGGLANTGELFF. The CDR3 region has the DNA TGTGCCAGCAGCTTAAATTTAGGGGGACTAGCGAACACCGGGGAGCTGTTTTTT.

The sample holds a few counts of this clonotype. The chain is built from TRBV9 and TRBJ2-3; TRBD2 agrees at 10 bases. The J segment lost 6 bases and the V segment lost 0 bases, leaving 7 bases of the junction unmatched. The CDR3 is 16 amino acids. Germline values: CDR1 SGDLS, CDR2 YYNGEE. CDR3 coding DNA: TGTGCCAGCAGCGTAGAAGATAGCGGGGGGCAGGATACGCAGTATTTT. This sequence encodes CASSVEDSGGQDTQYF.

The table lists this clonotype with a few counts. The genes are TRBV7-3 and TRBJ2-7; 12 positions match TRBD1. CDR1 and CDR2 from the germline V gene are SGHTA and FQGTGA. The CDR3 totals 15 residues. V dropped 3 bases and J dropped 4; count of bases not matched to a gene: 4. The CDR3 is CASSFGTGGAYEQYF. In nucleotides, the CDR3 is TGTGCCAGCAGCTTCGGGACAGGGGGCGCGTACGAGCAGTACTTC.

This clonotype occurred many times. This rearrangement joins TRBV2 to TRBJ2-1, with TRBD2 identical over 12 bases. Germline V gives CDR1 SNHLY, CDR2 FYNNEI. The CDR3 has 15 residues. J lost 11 bases, V lost 5 bases, and 10 bases had no gene match. The CDR3 bases are TGTGCCAGCAGTCCCGCTAGCGGGGGGGCAGTTAAGCAGTTCTTC. Translation: CASSPASGGAVKQFF.

This clonotype occurred many times. The genes are TRBV5-1 and TRBJ1-2, with D unresolved. The CDR3 consists of 15 residues. V was cut by 0 bases and J by 4 bases, with 13 bases left in between. The germline V gene has CDR1 SGHRS and CDR2 YFSETQ. CDR3 in amino acids: CASSLDPKGVYGYTF. The CDR3 coding sequence is TGCGCCAGCAGCTTGGACCCGAAGGGAGTCTATGGCTACACCTTC.

This chain uses TRBV6-1 with TRBJ2-1; D is unclear. This CDR3 is 14 amino acids long. Germline CDR1 and CDR2: MNHNS and SASEGT. V was shortened by 10 bases and J by 3 bases, with 16 bases between the two germline ends. CDR3 region: CATLPFLGYNEQFF. DNA of the CDR3: TGTGCCACCCTGCCCTTTTTGGGCTACAATGAGCAGTTCTTC.

Comments on this clonotype: A much larger clone lies a single base off, so this may be a read error. V and J are TRBV5-1 and TRBJ2-5, with D perhaps matching TRBD1 (6 bases). The V gene's germline CDR1 is SGHRS and CDR2 YFSETQ. This CDR3 is 14 amino acids long. The ends were cut back, 2 bases at V and 6 bases at J, with 14 bases in the middle. Written as DNA, the CDR3 is TGCGCCAGCAGCTTTGGTTGGGGGCAACAGACCCAGTACTTC. Protein: CASSFGWGQQTQYF.

This clonotype has at least ten counts. This rearrangement joins TRBV7-9 to TRBJ2-3, with a tentative D call TRBD2 (5 bases). Germline lookup yields CDR1 SEHNR and CDR2 FQNEAQ (reference sequence). The CDR3 is 14 residues long. V was trimmed by 5 bases and J by 2 bases, leaving 11 bases between them. The CDR3 loop is CASSPRAITDTQYF. In nucleotides, the CDR3 is TGTGCCAGCAGCCCGCGGGCCATCACAGATACGCAGTATTTT.

This clonotype was observed a handful of times. This chain connects TRBV10-3 to TRBJ2-5; 9 bases map to TRBD1. The CDR3 is 16 amino acids. V gave up 5 bases and J gave up 2 bases; unmatched junction bases: 9. CDR1 and CDR2 (germline): ENHRY, SYGVKD. The CDR3 nucleotides read TGTGCCATCAGTAACGTCGGGACAGGGCAACAAGAGACCCAGTACTTC. Its translation: CAISNVGTGQQETQYF.

The genes are TRBV6-4 and TRBJ2-3; 10 nucleotides agree with TRBD2. Germline lookup yields CDR1 MRHNA and CDR2 SNTAGT. This CDR3 comprises 15 residues. With 8 bases clipped from V and 9 bases from J, the junction kept 14 bases outside the gene matches. DNA of the CDR3: TGTGCCAGCTCGAGGCTAGCGGGGGCCCAGACGACGCAGTATTTT. Encoded protein: CASSRLAGAQTTQYF.

In its sample, this clonotype was seen many times. The rearrangement uses TRBV10-3 and TRBJ2-1; D is possibly TRBD2 (7 bases). This CDR3 is built from 16 residues. Per the germline V gene, CDR1 is ENHRY and CDR2 is SYGVKD. V lost 0 bases and J 7 bases, leaving 16 bases between the germline ends. The CDR3 reads CAISESGTRGANEQFF. CDR3 nucleotide sequence: TGTGCCATCAGTGAGTCGGGGACACGGGGGGCTAATGAGCAGTTCTTC.

This clonotype has ten or more counts. The CDR3 protein is CAISESPGGHKKETQYF. The CDR3 DNA sequence: TGTGCCATCAGTGAGTCCCCAGGGGGGCACAAGAAAGAGACCCAGTACTTC. The rearrangement joins TRBV10-3 to TRBJ2-5; maybe TRBD1 (7 bases). Trimming pared 0 bases from V and 3 bases from J, leaving 17 bases between. Germline V gene data show CDR1 as ENHRY and CDR2 as SYGVKD. This CDR3 is built from 17 residues.

This clonotype was seen repeatedly, ten times or more. CDR3 in DNA: TGCGCCAGCAGCCCAGGGGACAGGCCCTCGGTAGGGTACGAGCAGTACTTC. Translated: CASSPGDRPSVGYEQYF. This chain uses TRBV5-1 with TRBJ2-7, with 8 bases aligning to TRBD1. CDR1 is SGHRS, CDR2 YFSETQ, per germline. This CDR3 comprises 17 residues. V gave up 4 bases and J gave up 4 bases; unmatched junction bases: 16.

At least ten counts were recorded for this clonotype. The V and J genes are TRBV6-5 and TRBJ2-7, with 7 nucleotides matching TRBD1. The germline V gene has CDR1 MNHEY and CDR2 SVGAGI. The CDR3 totals 15 residues. With V trimmed by 4 bases and J by 3 bases, 9 bases remained unmatched. In nucleotides, the CDR3 is TGTGCCAGCAGTTTAAAGGGGGCCCGTCTCTACGAGCAGTACTTC. Its protein is CASSLKGARLYEQYF.

This clonotype turned up a few times. The chain is built from TRBV11-2 and TRBJ2-7; TRBD1 agrees at 7 bases. From germline, CDR1 is SGHAT and CDR2 FQNNGV. The CDR3 runs to 18 residues. The junction had 13 bases not matched to a gene; V was cut back by 0 bases and J by 2 bases. CDR3 region: CASSLDRGGTAPTYEQYF. As DNA, the CDR3 is TGTGCCAGCAGCTTAGATCGAGGTGGGACAGCGCCGACCTACGAGCAGTACTTC.

This clonotype was seen more than once but under ten times. J is TRBJ2-1 and V is TRBV7-9, with D perhaps matching TRBD1 or TRBD2 (5 bases each). Trimming stripped 8 bases from V and 6 bases from J, with 14 bases between. The CDR3 has 13 residues. The germline V gene encodes CDR1 SEHNR and CDR2 FQNEAQ (reference sequence). CDR3 protein: CASAQVGRNEQFF. The CDR3 bases are TGTGCCAGCGCACAGGTGGGACGCAATGAGCAGTTCTTC.

This clonotype was found many times. The gene calls are TRBV7-9 and TRBJ2-7, with 7 bases identical to TRBD1. This CDR3 comprises 14 residues. V gave up 5 bases and J gave up 2 bases; unmatched junction bases: 6. Germline loops: CDR1 SEHNR, CDR2 FQNEAQ (reference sequence). The DNA for the CDR3 is TGTGCCAGCAGCCCCCGGGACAGAGCCTACGAGCAGTACTTC. Its translation is CASSPRDRAYEQYF. The full variable domain, rest sourced from reference TRBV7-9 and TRBJ2-7, is DTGVSQNPRHKITKRGQNVTFRCDPISEHNRLYWYRQTLGQGPEFLTYFQNEAQLEKSRLLSDRFSAERPKGSFSTLEIQRTEQGDSAMYLCASSPRDRAYEQYFGPGTRLTVT.

The sample holds many counts of this clonotype. This rearrangement joins TRBV5-1 to TRBJ1-1, with unresolved D. This CDR3 comprises 13 residues. V was pared by 4 bases and J by 4 bases, with 11 bases between. Germline assignment: CDR1 SGHRS and CDR2 YFSETQ. CDR3 protein: CASSRFLGTEAFF. CDR3 sequence (DNA): TGCGCCAGCAGCCGATTCCTGGGCACTGAAGCTTTCTTT. Complete variable domain (other parts from reference TRBV5-1 and TRBJ1-1): KAGVTQTPRYLIKTRGQQVTLSCSPISGHRSVSWYQQTPGQGLQFLFEYFSETQRNKGNFPGRFSGRQFSNSRSEMNVSTLELGDSALYLCASSRFLGTEAFFGQGTRLTVV.

CDR3 in DNA: TGCGCCAGCAGCTTTCCGAGCGGGACTACCTACAATGAGCAGTTCTTC. It encodes CASSFPSGTTYNEQFF. The chain links TRBV5-1 to TRBJ2-1, with TRBD2 matching over 7 bases. CDR1 is SGHRS, CDR2 YFSETQ, per germline. V lost 2 bases to trimming and J lost 2 bases; unmatched junction nucleotides: 7. The CDR3 covers 16 residues.

The chain has TRBV7-9 and TRBJ1-4, with a possible D match to TRBD1 (5 bases). The V end lost 2 bases, the J end lost 3 bases, and 16 bases lay between the germline ends. Germline V CDR1 and CDR2: SEHNR, FQNEAQ (reference sequence). This CDR3 comprises 17 residues. This CDR3 reads CASSLTRGGRANEKLFF. CDR3 nucleotides: TGTGCCAGCAGCTTAACCCGCGGGGGAAGAGCTAATGAAAAACTGTTTTTT. The full variable domain, with the rest looked up from reference TRBV7-9 and TRBJ1-4, is DTGVSQNPRHKITKRGQNVTFRCDPISEHNRLYWYRQTLGQGPEFLTYFQNEAQLEKSRLLSDRFSAERPKGSFSTLEIQRTEQGDSAMYLCASSLTRGGRANEKLFFGSGTQLSVL.

This clonotype came up many times. As DNA, the CDR3 is TGCGCCAGCAGCCAGGGACTAGCGGGGCGGGAGCAGTTCTTC. It specifies CASSQGLAGREQFF. The chain employs TRBV5-1 and TRBJ2-1; 13 bases are a match to TRBD2. The germline CDR1 and CDR2 sequences are SGHRS and YFSETQ. V lost 4 bases, J lost 10 bases, and 5 bases stayed unmatched. The CDR3 contains 14 residues. The entire variable domain, with the rest obtained from reference TRBV5-1 and TRBJ2-1, is as follows: KAGVTQTPRYLIKTRGQQVTLSCSPISGHRSVSWYQQTPGQGLQFLFEYFSETQRNKGNFPGRFSGRQFSNSRSEMNVSTLELGDSALYLCASSQGLAGREQFFGPGTRLTVL.

Ten or more counts support this clonotype. The chain links TRBV29-1 to TRBJ1-2; D unresolved. In germline, CDR1 is SQVTM, CDR2 ANQGSEA. V was pared by 4 bases and J by 3 bases, with 6 bases between. The CDR3 totals 11 residues. The CDR3: CSVVADYGYTF. For the CDR3, the DNA is TGCAGCGTTGTGGCAGACTATGGCTACACCTTC. Supplemented by reference TRBV29-1 and TRBJ1-2, the full variable domain reads SAVISQKPSRDICQRGTSLTIQCQVDSQVTMMFWYRQQPGQSLTLIATANQGSEATYESGFVIDKFPISRPNLTFSTLTVSNMSPEDSSIYLCSVVADYGYTFGSGTRLTVV.

This clonotype was detected a few times. The genes are TRBV20-1 and TRBJ2-7; 7 nucleotides agree with TRBD2. Germline values: CDR1 DFQATT, CDR2 SNEGSKA (reference sequence). CDR3 length: 14 residues. V was pared by 0 bases and J by 6 bases, with 8 bases of the junction left unmatched. For the CDR3, the DNA is TGCAGTGCTAGAGATCCGGGGGGATCGACCGAGCAGTACTTC. Its protein product is CSARDPGGSTEQYF.